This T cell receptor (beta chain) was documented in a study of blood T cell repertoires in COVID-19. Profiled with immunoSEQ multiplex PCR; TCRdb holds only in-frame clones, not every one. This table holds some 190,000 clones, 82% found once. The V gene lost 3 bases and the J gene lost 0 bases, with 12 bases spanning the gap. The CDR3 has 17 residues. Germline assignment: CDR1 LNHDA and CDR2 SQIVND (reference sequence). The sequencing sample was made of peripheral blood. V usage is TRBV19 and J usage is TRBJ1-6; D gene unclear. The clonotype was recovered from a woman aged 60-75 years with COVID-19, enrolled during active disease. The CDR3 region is CASSISVWSSYNSPLHF. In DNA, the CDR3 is TGTGCCAGTAGTATCAGCGTCTGGAGCTCCTATAATTCACCCCTCCACTTT. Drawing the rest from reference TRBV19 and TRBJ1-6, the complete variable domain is DGGITQSPKYLFRKEGQNVTLSCEQNLNHDAMYWYRQDPGQGLRLIYYSQIVNDFQKGDIAEGYSVSREKKESFPLTVTSAQKNPTAFYLCASSISVWSSYNSPLHFGNGTRLTVT.